These 26 T cell receptor beta chains came from one sample sequenced in a study of blood T cell repertoires in COVID-19. Clones were read by immunoSEQ multiplex PCR, and TCRdb kept only the in-frame ones, dropping some. The sample yields fewer than 120,000 clones, less than 85% seen once. The source material was peripheral blood. These receptors came from a woman of 80 years or more with acute or convalescent COVID-19.

This clone came up once. V usage is TRBV9 and J usage is TRBJ2-2, with D unresolved. The germline V and J ends were trimmed by 1 base and 6 bases, with 4 bases remaining between them. Germline V lookup: CDR1 SGDLS, CDR2 YYNGEE. The CDR3 runs to 12 residues. The CDR3 loop reads CASSVPPGELFF. The CDR3 DNA is TGTGCCAGCAGCGTACCTCCCGGGGAGCTGTTTTTT.

This chain joins TRBV7-2 and TRBJ2-3; 16 bases are a match to TRBD2. With 5 bases clipped from V and 5 bases from J, the junction kept 10 bases outside the gene matches. The CDR3 totals 18 residues. Germline CDR1 and CDR2: SGHTA and FQGNSA. The CDR3 DNA reads as TGTGCCAGCAGCCGCTGGGGACTAGCGGGGGGGGGCGGAGATACGCAGTATTTT. Amino acids: CASSRWGLAGGGGDTQYF. Full variable domain (outside the CDR3, taken from reference TRBV7-2 and TRBJ2-3): GAGVSQSPSNKVTEKGKDVELRCDPISGHTALYWYRQSLGQGLEFLIYFQGNSAPDKSGLPSDRFSAERTGGSVSTLTIQRTQQEDSAVYLCASSRWGLAGGGGDTQYFGPGTRLTVL.

In its sample, this clone was seen a few times. This chain links TRBV28 with TRBJ2-7, with D perhaps TRBD1 (5 bases). This CDR3 is 14 amino acids long. Germline assignment: CDR1 MDHEN and CDR2 SYDVKM. Trimming stripped 5 bases from V and 8 bases from J, with 19 bases between. The CDR3 region has the DNA TGTGCCAGCAGTGTCGAATGGGGCTTGGATAAGCAGTACTTC. Its translation is CASSVEWGLDKQYF.

This clone has just a few counts. The rearrangement uses TRBV5-5 and TRBJ2-5; tentative D call: TRBD2 (5 bases). Trimming cost V 1 base and J 2 bases, with 12 bases left between them. The CDR3 extends over 15 amino acids. Per the germline V gene, CDR1 is SGHKS and CDR2 is YYEKEE (reference sequence). CDR3 protein: CASSLTPTGQETQYF. CDR3 bases: TGTGCCAGCAGCTTGACGCCGACGGGACAAGAGACCCAGTACTTC.

The chain uses TRBV6-6 and TRBJ2-3, with unresolved D. The CDR3 loop spans 14 amino acids. Trimming removed 7 bases at V and 4 bases at J, with 15 bases between. Germline loops: CDR1 MNHNY, CDR2 SVGAGI (reference sequence). The CDR3 spells CASTQAGTADTQYF. Here the CDR3 DNA reads TGTGCCAGCACTCAGGCCGGAACGGCAGATACGCAGTATTTT.

The CDR3 spells CASRTMTGGDQPQHF. The CDR3 DNA sequence: TGTGCCAGCAGGACAATGACAGGGGGCGATCAGCCCCAGCATTTT. V usage is TRBV6-6 and J usage is TRBJ1-5; TRBD1 matches at 10 bases. The length of the CDR3 is 15 residues. V was clipped by 6 bases and J by 5 bases; unmatched bases: 7. In germline, CDR1 is MNHNY, CDR2 SVGAGI (reference sequence).

The chain uses TRBV9 and TRBJ2-1; 7 nucleotides match TRBD2. The V gene end was trimmed by 3 bases and the J gene end by 4 bases; junction bases not matched to a gene: 7. In germline, CDR1 is SGDLS, CDR2 YYNGEE. This CDR3 region has 15 residues. CDR3 residues: CASSEYGGEYNEQFF. Here the CDR3 DNA reads TGTGCCAGCAGCGAATATGGGGGGGAATACAATGAGCAGTTCTTC.

DNA of the CDR3: TGCGCCAGCAGCCCCGGGACTTACCAAGAGACCCAGTACTTC. Its protein is CASSPGTYQETQYF. The chain recombines TRBV5-1 with TRBJ2-5; a possible D gene is TRBD2 (6 bases). Germline assignment: CDR1 SGHRS and CDR2 YFSETQ. Trimming stripped 4 bases from V and 0 bases from J, with 10 bases between. This CDR3 region has 14 residues.

This clone showed up just a few times. The chain uses TRBV5-4 and TRBJ2-2, with 7 bases fitting TRBD1. Trimming at V came to 0 bases and at J to 5 bases, leaving 4 bases not matched to a gene. The length of the CDR3 is 15 residues. From germline, CDR1 is SGHNT and CDR2 YYREEE (reference sequence). CDR3 nucleotide sequence: TGTGCCAGCAGCTTGGGGCTCAGGGGGACCGGGGAGCTGTTTTTT. This sequence encodes CASSLGLRGTGELFF.

The chain couples TRBV19 to TRBJ1-5; no definite D call. CDR1 and CDR2 from the germline V gene are LNHDA and SQIVND (reference sequence). The CDR3 contains 14 residues. V was trimmed by 5 bases and J by 2 bases, leaving 10 bases between them. The CDR3 region has the DNA TGTGCCAGTAGTCTAGCGGCGGGCAATCAGCCCCAGCATTTT. Protein sequence: CASSLAAGNQPQHF.

This sequence joins TRBV6-5 and TRBJ1-3; TRBD1 matches 9 bases. V trimming: 4 bases; J trimming: 1 base; junction bases outside the gene matches: 5. The CDR3 is 16 residues long. CDR1 is MNHEY, CDR2 SVGAGI, per germline. The CDR3: CASSWGQGGSGNTIYF. For the CDR3, the DNA is TGTGCCAGCAGTTGGGGACAGGGAGGTTCTGGAAACACCATATATTTT.

In its sample, this clone was seen a few times. The rearrangement joins TRBV11-2 to TRBJ1-6; D gene unclear. Germline values: CDR1 SGHAT, CDR2 FQNNGV. V was trimmed by 7 bases and J by 0 bases, leaving 7 bases between them. This CDR3 comprises 14 residues. The CDR3 coding sequence is TGTGCCAGCACCCCAGGCTCCTATAATTCACCCCTCCACTTT. Encoded protein: CASTPGSYNSPLHF.

The chain uses TRBV5-6 and TRBJ1-6, with 9 bases matching TRBD1. This CDR3 comprises 15 residues. V gave up 4 bases and J gave up 7 bases; unmatched junction bases: 6. Germline V lookup: CDR1 SGHDT, CDR2 YYEEEE. CDR3 DNA sequence: TGTGCCAGCAGCGCCCGGGACAGGGTGAATTCACCCCTCCACTTT. This gives the protein CASSARDRVNSPLHF.

The rearrangement links TRBV29-1 to TRBJ1-6; D might be TRBD1 (5 bases). CDR1 SQVTM and CDR2 ANQGSEA come from the germline V gene. Between the trimmed V and J ends, which lost 2 bases and 10 bases, there was a span of 15 bases. This CDR3 is 14 amino acids long. CDR3 region: CSVERALAGSPLHF. CDR3 nucleotides: TGCAGCGTTGAACGGGCCTTAGCAGGGTCACCCCTCCACTTT.

The chain joins TRBV30 to TRBJ1-5; perhaps TRBD1 as D (5 bases). Germline V lookup: CDR1 GTSNPN, CDR2 SVGIG (reference sequence). The V end was cut by 2 bases, the J end by 6 bases, with 8 bases between. This CDR3 contains 12 residues. The CDR3 DNA reads TGTGCCTGGAGTTCGACAGTTCAGCCCCAGCATTTT. Its protein product is CAWSSTVQPQHF.

This chain connects TRBV5-8 to TRBJ1-1, with 7 bases identical to TRBD1. CDR1 is SGHTS and CDR2 is YDEGEE in the germline V gene. CDR3 length: 16 amino acids. Trimming cost V 5 bases and J 1 base; bases outside gene matches: 11. As DNA, the CDR3 is TGTGCCAGCAGTGTAAGACAGGGTTCAAAGAACACTGAAGCTTTCTTT. Its protein product is CASSVRQGSKNTEAFF.

The table lists this clone with many counts. The chain has TRBV29-1 and TRBJ2-1; TRBD2 agrees at 8 bases. The trim removed 7 bases at V and 5 bases at J, leaving 10 bases unmatched. Germline V gene data show CDR1 as SQVTM and CDR2 as ANQGSEA. CDR3 length: 14 amino acids. DNA for the CDR3: TGCAGCGCTAAACATAGCGGGGAACACAATGAGCAGTTCTTC. Translated: CSAKHSGEHNEQFF.

This clone was found once. This CDR3 reads CASSPSGRAANNEQFF. DNA of the CDR3: TGTGCCAGCAGTCCCAGTGGGAGGGCCGCAAACAATGAGCAGTTCTTC. The V gene is TRBV27, the J gene TRBJ2-1; TRBD2 matches 7 bases. Germline-derived CDR1 and CDR2 are MNHEY and SMNVEV (reference sequence). After removal of 5 bases from V and 5 bases from J, the junction contained 12 bases not matched to a gene. The CDR3 is 16 amino acids.

V usage is TRBV20-1 and J usage is TRBJ2-1; 8 positions match TRBD2. Trimming cost V 3 bases and J 9 bases; bases outside gene matches: 25. CDR1 is DFQATT and CDR2 is SNEGSKA in the germline V gene (reference sequence). The CDR3 consists of 19 residues. CDR3 DNA: TGCAGTGCTAGTCTGGGCGGGGGGCGTGGGAGATATGGTATTAGTGAGCAGTTCTTC. Translated: CSASLGGGRGRYGISEQFF.

This rearrangement joins TRBV5-5 to TRBJ2-7, with 7 bases matching TRBD2. The CDR3 extends over 15 amino acids. After removal of 4 bases from V and 4 bases from J, the junction contained 11 bases not matched to a gene. CDR1 is SGHKS, CDR2 YYEKEE, per germline (reference sequence). Written as DNA, the CDR3 is TGTGCCAGCAGCGTATCCGGGACTAACCATTACGAGCAGTACTTC. It codes for CASSVSGTNHYEQYF.

V gene TRBV30 combines with J gene TRBJ2-1; 9 nucleotides align to TRBD2. V lost 0 bases, J lost 8 bases, and 5 bases stayed unmatched. The CDR3 covers 14 residues. From germline, CDR1 is GTSNPN and CDR2 SVGIG (reference sequence). CDR3 nucleotide sequence: TGTGCCTGGAGTGTTGCGGGAGGGCCGCATGAGCAGTTCTTC. Amino acid sequence: CAWSVAGGPHEQFF.

The chain joins TRBV6-6 to TRBJ2-3, with TRBD2 matching 8 bases. Germline V gene lookup returns CDR1 MNHNY and CDR2 SVGAGI (reference sequence). The CDR3 loop spans 15 amino acids. Trimming took 2 bases from V and 5 from J; bases not matched to a gene: 6. The CDR3 protein is CASSYSSSGQDTQYF. CDR3 bases: TGTGCCAGCAGTTACAGCTCTAGCGGGCAAGATACGCAGTATTTT.

The J gene is TRBJ2-2, the V gene TRBV2; the D gene is possibly TRBD2 (5 bases). The CDR3 consists of 16 residues. Trimming pared 3 bases from V and 3 bases from J, leaving 14 bases between. Germline values: CDR1 SNHLY, CDR2 FYNNEI. This chain's CDR3 is CASSDARSGYTGELFF. CDR3 DNA sequence: TGTGCCAGCAGTGACGCCCGCAGCGGATACACCGGGGAGCTGTTTTTT.

The chain uses TRBV4-1 and TRBJ1-2; D perhaps matches TRBD1 (5 bases). The CDR3 loop spans 15 amino acids. The germline gives CDR1 MGHRA, CDR2 YSYEKL. Trimming pared 4 bases from V and 8 bases from J, leaving 20 bases between. The CDR3 here is CASSLQWGEGSGYTF. CDR3 bases: TGCGCCAGCAGCCTACAATGGGGGGAAGGGAGCGGCTACACCTTC.

A single count supports this clone. The rearrangement joins TRBV7-3 to TRBJ2-7; possible D gene TRBD2, 5 bases. Germline V gene data show CDR1 as SGHTA and CDR2 as FQGTGA. The CDR3 is 13 amino acids. Between the trimmed V and J ends, which lost 5 bases and 4 bases, there was a span of 12 bases. This CDR3 reads CASSPVSGYEQYF. The CDR3, as DNA: TGTGCCAGCAGCCCGGTGTCGGGGTACGAGCAGTACTTC.

The V and J genes are TRBV7-3 and TRBJ1-3, with D perhaps TRBD1 (5 bases). Germline-derived CDR1 and CDR2 are SGHTA and FQGTGA. V lost 0 bases and J 6 bases, leaving 12 bases between the germline ends. The CDR3 spans 15 residues. The CDR3 region has the DNA TGTGCCAGCAGCTTAACGGCAGGGAAGGAAAACACCATATATTTT. Translating gives CASSLTAGKENTIYF.